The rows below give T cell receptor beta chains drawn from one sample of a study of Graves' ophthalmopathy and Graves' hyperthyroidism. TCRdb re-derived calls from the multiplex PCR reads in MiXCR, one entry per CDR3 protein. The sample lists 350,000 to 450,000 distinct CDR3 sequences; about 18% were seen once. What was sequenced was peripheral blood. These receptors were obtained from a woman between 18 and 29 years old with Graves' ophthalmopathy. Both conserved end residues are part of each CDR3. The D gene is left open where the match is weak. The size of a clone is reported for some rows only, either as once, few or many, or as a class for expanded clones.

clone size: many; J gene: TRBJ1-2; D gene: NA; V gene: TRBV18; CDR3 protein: CASSPRDKANYGYTF; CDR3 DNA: TGTGCCAGCTCACCCCGGGACAAAGCTAACTATGGCTACACCTTC
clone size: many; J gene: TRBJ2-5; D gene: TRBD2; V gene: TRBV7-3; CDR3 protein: CASSLSAGGEETQYF; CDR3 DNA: TGTGCCAGCAGCTTATCGGCGGGGGGGGAGGAGACCCAGTACTTC
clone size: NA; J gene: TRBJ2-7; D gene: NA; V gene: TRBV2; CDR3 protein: CAGGQITISGTYEQYF; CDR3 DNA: TGTGCCGGAGGTCAAATAACTATTAGCGGAACCTACGAGCAGTACTTC
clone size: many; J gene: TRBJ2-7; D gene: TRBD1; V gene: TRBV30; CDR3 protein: CAFGTGGPYEQYF; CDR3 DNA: TGTGCCTTCGGAACAGGGGGCCCCTACGAGCAGTACTTC
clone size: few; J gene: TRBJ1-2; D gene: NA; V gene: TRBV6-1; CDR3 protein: CASSKTDYGYTF; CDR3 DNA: TGTGCCAGCAGCAAGACGGACTATGGCTACACCTTC
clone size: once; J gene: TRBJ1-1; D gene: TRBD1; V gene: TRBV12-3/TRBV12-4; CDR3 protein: CASSFRQGAIEAFF; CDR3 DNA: TGTGCCAGCAGTTTTCGGCAGGGGGCAATTGAAGCTTTCTTT
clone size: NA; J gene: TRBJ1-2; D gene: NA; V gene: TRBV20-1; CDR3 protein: CSARDEVVAVDGYTF; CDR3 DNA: TGCAGTGCTAGAGATGAGGTGGTAGCTGTAGATGGCTACACCTTC
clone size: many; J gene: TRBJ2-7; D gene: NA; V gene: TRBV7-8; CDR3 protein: CASSLRTSQGSYEQYF; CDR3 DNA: TGTGCCAGCAGCCTAAGGACTTCCCAGGGGTCTTACGAGCAGTACTTC
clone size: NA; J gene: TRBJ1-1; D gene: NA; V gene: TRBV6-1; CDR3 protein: CASSEAPGLGTEAFF; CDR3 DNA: TGTGCCAGCAGTGAAGCGCCGGGACTTGGCACTGAAGCTTTCTTT
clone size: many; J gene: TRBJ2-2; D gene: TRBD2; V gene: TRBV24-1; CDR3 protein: CATSDLGLAEDPGELFF; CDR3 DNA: TGTGCCACCAGTGATTTGGGACTAGCGGAGGACCCCGGGGAGCTGTTTTTT
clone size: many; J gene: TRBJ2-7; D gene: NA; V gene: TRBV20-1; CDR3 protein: CSARVRGYYEQYF; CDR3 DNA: TGCAGTGCTAGAGTGAGGGGGTACTACGAGCAGTACTTC
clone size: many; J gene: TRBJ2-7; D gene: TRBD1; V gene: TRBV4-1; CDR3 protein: CASSHPGTGTYEQYF; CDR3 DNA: TGCGCCAGCAGCCACCCCGGGACAGGGACCTACGAGCAGTACTTC
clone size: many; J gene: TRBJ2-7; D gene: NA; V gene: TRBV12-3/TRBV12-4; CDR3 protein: CASSSTQGPSYEQYF; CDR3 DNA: TGTGCCAGCAGTTCAACCCAAGGACCCTCCTACGAGCAGTACTTC
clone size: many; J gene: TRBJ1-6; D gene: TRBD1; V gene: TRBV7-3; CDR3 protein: CASSARQGGSGSPLHF; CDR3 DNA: TGTGCCAGCAGCGCCCGACAGGGTGGCTCAGGATCACCCCTCCACTTT
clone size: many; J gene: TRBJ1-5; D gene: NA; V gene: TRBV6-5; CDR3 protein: CASSYSEGSPAVF; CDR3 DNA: TGTGCCAGCAGTTACTCCGAAGGCTCACCTGCGGTTTTT
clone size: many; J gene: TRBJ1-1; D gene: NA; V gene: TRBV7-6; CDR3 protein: CASSLVAGTGLNTEAFF; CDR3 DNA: TGTGCCAGCAGCTTAGTGGCGGGTACAGGCCTAAACACTGAAGCTTTCTTT
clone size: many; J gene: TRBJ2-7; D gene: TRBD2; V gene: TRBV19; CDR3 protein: CASSRRGSVAYEQYF; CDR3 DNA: TGTGCCAGTAGTCGACGCGGGAGTGTAGCCTACGAGCAGTACTTC
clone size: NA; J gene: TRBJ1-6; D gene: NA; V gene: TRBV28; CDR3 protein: CASSSLRGLNSPLHF; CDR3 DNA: TGTGCCAGCAGTTCCCTCAGGGGTCTGAATTCACCCCTCCACTTT
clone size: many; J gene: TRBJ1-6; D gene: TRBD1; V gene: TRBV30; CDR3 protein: CAWSSGQGGDSPLHF; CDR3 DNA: TGTGCCTGGAGTTCTGGTCAGGGGGGTGATTCACCCCTCCACTTT
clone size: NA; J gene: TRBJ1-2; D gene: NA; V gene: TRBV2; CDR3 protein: CASSEGGLRDGYTF; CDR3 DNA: TGTGCCAGCAGTGAGGGGGGCCTAAGGGATGGCTACACCTTC
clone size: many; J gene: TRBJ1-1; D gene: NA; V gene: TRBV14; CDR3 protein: CASSQVQPNTEAFF; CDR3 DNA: TGTGCCAGCAGCCAAGTGCAACCAAACACTGAAGCTTTCTTT
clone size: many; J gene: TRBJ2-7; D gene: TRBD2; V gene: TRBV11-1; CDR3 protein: CASSYGTSGSYEQYF; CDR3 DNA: TGTGCCAGCAGCTACGGGACTAGCGGGAGCTACGAGCAGTACTTC
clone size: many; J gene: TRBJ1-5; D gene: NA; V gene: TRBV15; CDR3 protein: CATSRGGRKLRSNQPQHF; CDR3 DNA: TGTGCCACCAGCAGAGGGGGACGGAAATTACGTAGCAATCAGCCCCAGCATTTT
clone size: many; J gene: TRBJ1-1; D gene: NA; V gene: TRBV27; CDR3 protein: CASSLSPYRASNTEAFF; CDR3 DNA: TGTGCCAGCAGTTTATCCCCTTACAGGGCGTCGAACACTGAAGCTTTCTTT
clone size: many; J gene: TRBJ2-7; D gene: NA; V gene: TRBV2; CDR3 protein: CASRAQLTYEQYF; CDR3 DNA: TGTGCCAGCAGGGCACAGCTTACCTACGAGCAGTACTTC
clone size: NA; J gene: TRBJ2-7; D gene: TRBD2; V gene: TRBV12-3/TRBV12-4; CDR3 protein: CASSLWREEGYYEQYF; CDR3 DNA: TGTGCCAGCAGTTTATGGCGGGAGGAGGGGTACTACGAGCAGTACTTC
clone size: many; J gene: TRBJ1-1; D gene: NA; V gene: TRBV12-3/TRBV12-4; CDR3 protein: CASSLRGALRSVAFF; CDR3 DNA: TGTGCCAGCAGTCTAAGGGGGGCGCTTAGGTCCGTGGCTTTCTTT
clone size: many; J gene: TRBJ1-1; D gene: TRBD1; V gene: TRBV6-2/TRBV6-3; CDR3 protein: CASAPTGVTEAFF; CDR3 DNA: TGTGCCAGCGCCCCCACAGGGGTGACTGAAGCTTTCTTT
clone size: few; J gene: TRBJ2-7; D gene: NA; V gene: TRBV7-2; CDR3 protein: CASSFSVGLEQYF; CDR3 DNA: TGTGCCAGCAGTTTTAGCGTGGGGCTCGAGCAGTACTTC
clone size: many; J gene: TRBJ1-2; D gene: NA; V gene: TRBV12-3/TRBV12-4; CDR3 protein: CASSLKGNYGYTF; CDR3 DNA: TGTGCCAGCAGTTTGAAAGGGAACTATGGCTACACCTTC
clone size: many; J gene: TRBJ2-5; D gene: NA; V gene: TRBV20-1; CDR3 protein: CSATEQGPNLTQYF; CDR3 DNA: TGCAGTGCTACCGAACAGGGTCCCAATTTGACCCAGTACTTC
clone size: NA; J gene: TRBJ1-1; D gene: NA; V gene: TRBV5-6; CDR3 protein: CASSGRGKPSTEAFF; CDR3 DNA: TGTGCCAGCAGCGGCCGGGGGAAGCCCTCGACTGAAGCTTTCTTT
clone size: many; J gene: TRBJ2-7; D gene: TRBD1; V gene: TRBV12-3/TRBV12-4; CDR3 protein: CASSSQGDSLNYEQYF; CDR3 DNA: TGTGCCAGCAGTTCCCAAGGGGACAGCCTAAACTACGAGCAGTACTTC
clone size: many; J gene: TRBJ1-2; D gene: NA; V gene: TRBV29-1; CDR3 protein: CSVGQGYTF; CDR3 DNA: TGCAGCGTTGGACAAGGCTACACCTTC
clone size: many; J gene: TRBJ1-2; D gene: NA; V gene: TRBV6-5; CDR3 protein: CASRTTGSSYGYTF; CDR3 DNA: TGTGCCAGCAGAACCACAGGTTCTTCCTATGGCTACACCTTC
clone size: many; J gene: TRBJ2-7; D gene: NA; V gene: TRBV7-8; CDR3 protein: CASSSPGWPYEQYF; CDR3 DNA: TGTGCCAGCAGCTCCCCGGGGTGGCCCTACGAGCAGTACTTC
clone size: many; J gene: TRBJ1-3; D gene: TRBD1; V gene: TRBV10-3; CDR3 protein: CAIGSGQGADSGNTIYF; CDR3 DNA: TGTGCCATCGGATCGGGACAGGGGGCAGATTCTGGAAACACCATATATTTT
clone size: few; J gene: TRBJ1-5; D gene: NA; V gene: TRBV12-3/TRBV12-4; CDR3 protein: CASSAGGDLLPQHF; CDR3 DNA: TGTGCCAGCAGTGCCGGGGGGGATCTTCTGCCCCAGCATTTT
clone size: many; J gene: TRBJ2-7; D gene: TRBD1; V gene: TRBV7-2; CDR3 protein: CASSLSWDSTYEQYF; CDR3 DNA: TGTGCCAGCAGCTTATCCTGGGACAGCACCTACGAGCAGTACTTC
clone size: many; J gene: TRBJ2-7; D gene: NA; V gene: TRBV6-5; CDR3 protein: CASRRTVSSYEQYF; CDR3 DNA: TGTGCCAGCAGACGGACGGTTAGCTCCTACGAGCAGTACTTC
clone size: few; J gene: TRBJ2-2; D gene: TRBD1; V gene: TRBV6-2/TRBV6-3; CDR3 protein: CASSFRDRQNTGELFF; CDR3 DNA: TGTGCCAGCAGTTTCCGGGACAGACAGAACACCGGGGAGCTGTTTTTT
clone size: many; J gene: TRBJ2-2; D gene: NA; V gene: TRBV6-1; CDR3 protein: CASSRQQRPNTGELFF; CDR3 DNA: TGTGCCAGCAGTAGACAACAGCGACCGAACACCGGGGAGCTGTTTTTT
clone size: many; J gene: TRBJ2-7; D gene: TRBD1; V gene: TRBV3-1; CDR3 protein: CASSQTGGSYEQYF; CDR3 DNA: TGTGCCAGCAGCCAGACAGGGGGCTCCTACGAGCAGTACTTC
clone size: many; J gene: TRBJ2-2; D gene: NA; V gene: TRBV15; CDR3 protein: CATSRDLSGLRTGELFF; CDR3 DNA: TGTGCCACCAGCAGAGATCTGTCGGGACTTCGCACCGGGGAGCTGTTTTTT
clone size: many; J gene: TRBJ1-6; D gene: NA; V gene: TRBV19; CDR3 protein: CASTWGAGYNSPLHF; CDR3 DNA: TGTGCCAGTACATGGGGGGCCGGCTATAATTCACCCCTCCACTTT
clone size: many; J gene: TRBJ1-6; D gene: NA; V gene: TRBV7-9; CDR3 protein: CASSHGETYNSPLHF; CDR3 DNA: TGTGCCAGCAGCCATGGGGAGACCTATAATTCACCCCTCCACTTT
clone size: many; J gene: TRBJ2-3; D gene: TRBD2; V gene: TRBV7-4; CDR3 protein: CASSFVTQPWTSGSPDTQYF; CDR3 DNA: TGTGCCAGCAGCTTTGTGACACAACCATGGACTAGCGGGAGTCCAGATACGCAGTATTTT
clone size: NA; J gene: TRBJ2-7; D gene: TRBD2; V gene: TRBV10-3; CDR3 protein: CAVASGRDYEQYF; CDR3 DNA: TGTGCCGTCGCTAGCGGGAGGGACTACGAGCAGTACTTC
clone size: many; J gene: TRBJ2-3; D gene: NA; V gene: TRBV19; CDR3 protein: CATSADTQYF; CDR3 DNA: TGTGCCACTTCAGCAGATACGCAGTATTTT
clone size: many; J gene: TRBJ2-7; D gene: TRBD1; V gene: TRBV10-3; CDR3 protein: CAISPSDRGIEQYF; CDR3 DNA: TGTGCCATCAGTCCTTCGGACAGGGGAATCGAGCAGTACTTC